The 17 T cell receptor beta chains listed next were all sequenced from one sample in a study of shared T cell receptors in the human thymus. Method: immunoSEQ multiplex PCR; TCRdb's copy keeps in-frame clones and lacks some. This sample has some 760,000 clones, with roughly 88% found just once. This same sample was also part of a study on human thymus T cells.

The sample comprised thymocytes. All receptors come from a girl less than two years old with a congenital heart defect.

The rearrangement links TRBV5-6 to TRBJ2-7; maybe TRBD1 (6 bases). Between the trimmed V and J ends, which lost 2 bases and 3 bases, there was a span of 15 bases. The length of the CDR3 is 15 residues. Germline CDR1 and CDR2: SGHDT and YYEEEE. The CDR3 loop is CASSLQTGSIYEQYF. The CDR3 DNA sequence: TGTGCCAGCAGCTTACAGACAGGTTCGATCTACGAGCAGTACTTC.

The V gene is TRBV18, the J gene TRBJ1-1; perhaps TRBD1 as D (6 bases). V gave up 4 bases and J gave up 3 bases, with 6 bases separating them. Germline CDR1 KGHSH, CDR2 LQKENI. This CDR3 region has 12 residues. Here the CDR3 reads CASSRTDTEAFF. The CDR3, as DNA: TGTGCCAGCTCACGGACAGACACTGAAGCTTTCTTT.

The V and J genes are TRBV10-3 and TRBJ2-1, with 10 positions matching TRBD1. The germline V gene has CDR1 ENHRY and CDR2 SYGVKD. With 0 bases clipped from V and 7 bases from J, the junction kept 6 bases outside the gene matches. The CDR3 sequence is 16 residues long. The CDR3 DNA is TGTGCCATCAGTGAGTCTCGGACAGGGGGTTGGAATGAGCAGTTCTTC. Its translation: CAISESRTGGWNEQFF.

The chain carries TRBV6-4 and TRBJ1-1, with a weak D call TRBD1 (5 bases). This CDR3 has 14 amino acids. With 1 base removed from V and 4 bases from J, the gap between germline ends came to 10 bases. Germline V gene sequence: CDR1 MRHNA, CDR2 SNTAGT. The CDR3 loop reads CASSDFGGTTEAFF. In DNA, the CDR3 is TGTGCCAGCAGTGACTTCGGGGGGACCACTGAAGCTTTCTTT.

In this sample, this clone turned up once. The chain has TRBV23-1 and TRBJ2-7; a weak D match, TRBD1 (6 bases). TRBV23-1 is an ORF; its function is uncertain. Trimming removed 8 bases from V and 0 bases from J, with 14 bases in between. This CDR3 contains 14 residues. The CDR3: CASRGQLSSYEQYF. The CDR3 coding sequence is TGCGCCAGCCGTGGACAGCTGAGCTCCTACGAGCAGTACTTC.

This CDR3 reads CASSTVAGGPGLFF. The CDR3, as DNA: TGTGCCAGCAGCACGGTAGCGGGGGGGCCGGGGTTGTTCTTC. The chain has TRBV5-4 and TRBJ2-1; 11 positions match TRBD2. Germline assignment: CDR1 SGHNT and CDR2 YYREEE (reference sequence). The CDR3 contains 14 residues. J gave up 15 bases and V 4 bases, and 12 bases lay outside the gene matches.

V is TRBV14 and J is TRBJ1-3; D gene uncertain. CDR3 length equals 18 residues. V lost 0 bases, J lost 0 bases, and 15 bases lay in between. The germline V gene has CDR1 SGHDN and CDR2 FVKESK. CDR3 DNA: TGTGCCAGCAGCCAAGATAACCTCCAGGCCGCCTCTGGAAACACCATATATTTT. Encoded protein: CASSQDNLQAASGNTIYF.

CDR3 in amino acids: CASRSWGDAEAFF. CDR3 nucleotides: TGTGCCAGCCGGTCGTGGGGGGACGCTGAAGCTTTCTTT. The V and J genes are TRBV5-4 and TRBJ1-1, with D possibly being TRBD1 (5 bases). This CDR3 contains 13 residues. Germline V gene data show CDR1 as SGHNT and CDR2 as YYREEE (reference sequence). The V end lost 7 bases, the J end lost 6 bases, and 16 bases lay between the germline ends.

The chain couples TRBV2 to TRBJ2-7; the match to TRBD1 covers 7 bases. The V gene's germline CDR1 is SNHLY and CDR2 FYNNEI. The CDR3 has 19 residues. V shed 1 base and J 2 bases; nucleotides not matched to a gene: 17. The CDR3 DNA is TGTGCCAGCAGTGAAGATGCTCTTGGTGGGACAGATACTACCTACGAGCAGTACTTC. Encoded protein: CASSEDALGGTDTTYEQYF.

V usage is TRBV19 and J usage is TRBJ2-1; the D gene is possibly TRBD1 (5 bases). CDR1 is LNHDA, CDR2 SQIVND, per germline (reference sequence). The germline V and J ends were trimmed by 5 bases and 6 bases, with 11 bases remaining between them. CDR3 length equals 13 residues. CDR3: CASSLDSRNEQFF. CDR3 nucleotides: TGTGCCAGTAGTCTCGACAGCCGCAATGAGCAGTTCTTC.

V and J are TRBV5-4 and TRBJ2-1; D is perhaps TRBD1 (5 bases). CDR1 is SGHNT and CDR2 is YYREEE in the germline V gene (reference sequence). CDR3 size: 15 residues. The V and J ends lost 4 bases and 2 bases respectively, with 13 bases between them. The CDR3 reads CASSTQQGPYNEQFF. As DNA, the CDR3 is TGTGCCAGCAGCACCCAGCAGGGCCCCTACAATGAGCAGTTCTTC.

This clone was observed a few times. V is TRBV6-5 and J is TRBJ2-7, with 9 nucleotides matching TRBD2. The CDR3 is 16 residues long. Losses at the gene ends were 6 bases for V and 3 bases for J; bases not matched to a gene: 12. CDR1 is MNHEY, CDR2 SVGAGI, per germline. The CDR3 protein is CASSYPRLAADYEQYF. The CDR3 bases are TGTGCCAGCAGCTACCCCCGACTAGCGGCCGACTACGAGCAGTACTTC.

The chain joins TRBV5-1 to TRBJ2-7; TRBD2 is a possible D gene (5 bases). The germline V and J ends were trimmed by 5 bases and 6 bases, with 15 bases remaining between them. The CDR3 spans 13 residues. Germline V lookup: CDR1 SGHRS, CDR2 YFSETQ. CDR3 in amino acids: CASRFLAKGEQYF. CDR3 bases: TGCGCCAGCAGGTTCCTAGCCAAGGGCGAGCAGTACTTC.

The chain joins TRBV4-3 to TRBJ2-3; 10 positions agree with TRBD1. This CDR3 region has 16 residues. The junction had 8 bases not matched to a gene; V was cut back by 6 bases and J by 2 bases. Germline CDR1 is LGHNA and CDR2 is YSLEER. The CDR3 loop is CASSFRDRGYTDTQYF. The DNA for the CDR3 is TGCGCCAGCAGTTTCCGGGACAGGGGCTACACAGATACGCAGTATTTT.

This sequence joins TRBV18 and TRBJ1-2; D gene ambiguous. CDR3 length: 15 residues. The germline V gene encodes CDR1 KGHSH and CDR2 LQKENI. V was pared by 6 bases and J by 0 bases, with 14 bases between. The CDR3 here is CASSPYGPANYGYTF. CDR3 coding DNA: TGTGCCAGCTCCCCCTATGGGCCCGCTAACTATGGCTACACCTTC.

The V call is TRBV5-1, the J call TRBJ1-2, with D possibly being TRBD1 (6 bases). Germline V gene sequence: CDR1 SGHRS, CDR2 YFSETQ. The CDR3 totals 14 residues. Trimming took off 3 bases at V and 2 bases at J, with 11 bases between the two ends. DNA for the CDR3: TGCGCCAGCAGCTCCTCGGGGGGCAACTATGGCTACACCTTC. Translating it yields CASSSSGGNYGYTF.

The rearrangement links TRBV28 to TRBJ1-2; maybe TRBD1 (6 bases). V was cut by 6 bases and J by 3 bases, with 20 bases left in between. The CDR3 runs 16 residues. Per germline, CDR1 MDHEN and CDR2 SYDVKM. CDR3 nucleotides: TGTGCCAGCAGCTCCCGGACAGCCGGGCTTTACTATGGCTACACCTTC. It yields the protein CASSSRTAGLYYGYTF.